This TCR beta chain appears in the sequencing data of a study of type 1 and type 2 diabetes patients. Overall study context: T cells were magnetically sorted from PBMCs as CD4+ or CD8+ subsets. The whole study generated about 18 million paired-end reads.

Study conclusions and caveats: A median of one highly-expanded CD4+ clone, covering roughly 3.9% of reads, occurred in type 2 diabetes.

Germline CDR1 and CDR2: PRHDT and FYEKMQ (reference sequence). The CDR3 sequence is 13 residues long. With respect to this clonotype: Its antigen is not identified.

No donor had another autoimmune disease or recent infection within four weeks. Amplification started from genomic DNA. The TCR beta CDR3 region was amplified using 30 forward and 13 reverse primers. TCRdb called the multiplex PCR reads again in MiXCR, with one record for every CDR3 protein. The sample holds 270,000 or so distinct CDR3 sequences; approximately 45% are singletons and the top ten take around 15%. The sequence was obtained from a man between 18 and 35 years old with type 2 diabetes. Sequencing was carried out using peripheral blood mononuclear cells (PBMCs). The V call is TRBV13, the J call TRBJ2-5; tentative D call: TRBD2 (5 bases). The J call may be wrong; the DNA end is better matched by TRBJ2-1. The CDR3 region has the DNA TGTGCCAGCAGCCCCGCGACGGGGAATGAGCAGTTCTTC. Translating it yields CASSPATGNEQFF.